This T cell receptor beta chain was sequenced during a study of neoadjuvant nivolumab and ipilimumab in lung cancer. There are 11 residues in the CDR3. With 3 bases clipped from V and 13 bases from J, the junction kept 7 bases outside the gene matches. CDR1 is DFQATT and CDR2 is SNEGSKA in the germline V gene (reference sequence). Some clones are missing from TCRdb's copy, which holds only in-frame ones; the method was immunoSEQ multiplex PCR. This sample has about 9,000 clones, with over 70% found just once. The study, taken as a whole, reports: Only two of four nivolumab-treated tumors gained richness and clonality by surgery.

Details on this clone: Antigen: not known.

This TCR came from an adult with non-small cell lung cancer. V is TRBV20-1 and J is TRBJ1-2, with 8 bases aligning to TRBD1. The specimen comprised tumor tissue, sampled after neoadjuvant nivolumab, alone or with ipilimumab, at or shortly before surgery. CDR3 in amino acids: CSASPGQAPTF. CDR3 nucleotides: TGCAGTGCTAGCCCGGGACAGGCCCCCACCTTC.